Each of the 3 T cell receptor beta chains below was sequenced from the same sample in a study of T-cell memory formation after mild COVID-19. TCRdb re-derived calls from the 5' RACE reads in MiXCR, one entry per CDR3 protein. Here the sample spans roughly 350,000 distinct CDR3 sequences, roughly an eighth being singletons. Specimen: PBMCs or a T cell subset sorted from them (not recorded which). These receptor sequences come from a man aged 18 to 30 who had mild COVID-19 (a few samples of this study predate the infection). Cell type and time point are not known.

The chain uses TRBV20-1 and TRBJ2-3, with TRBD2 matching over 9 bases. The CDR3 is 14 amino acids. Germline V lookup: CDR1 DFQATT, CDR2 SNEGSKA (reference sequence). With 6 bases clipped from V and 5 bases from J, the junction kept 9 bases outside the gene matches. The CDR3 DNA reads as TGCAGTGCATTAGCGGGGGCCCTTGGAGATACGCAGTATTTT. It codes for CSALAGALGDTQYF.

The CDR3 protein is CASSGPSRHTEAFF. Here the CDR3 DNA reads TGTGCCAGCAGTGGGCCTAGTAGGCACACTGAAGCTTTCTTT. V is TRBV25-1 and J is TRBJ1-1, with D unresolved. Trimming cost V 4 bases and J 3 bases, with 12 bases left between them. CDR1 is MGHDK, CDR2 SYGVNS, per germline. This CDR3 has 14 amino acids.

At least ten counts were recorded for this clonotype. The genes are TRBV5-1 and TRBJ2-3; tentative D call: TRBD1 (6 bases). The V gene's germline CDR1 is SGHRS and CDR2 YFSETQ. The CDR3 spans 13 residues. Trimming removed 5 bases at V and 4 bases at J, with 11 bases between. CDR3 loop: CASSPEGADTQYF. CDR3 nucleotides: TGCGCCAGCAGTCCCGAGGGGGCAGATACGCAGTATTTT.